A selection of T cell receptor beta chains follows, all from one sample in a study of shared T cell receptors in the human thymus. This table comes from immunoSEQ multiplex PCR, and its TCRdb copy is limited to in-frame clones, with some not included. The data hold approximately 580,000 clones, with approximately 80% observed a single time. These sequences were also reported in another study, on human thymus T cells.

Sequenced input: thymocytes. These receptor sequences come from a boy under three years old with a congenital heart defect. CDR3s include the opening cysteine and the closing phenylalanine or tryptophan. D genes are given only for firm matches. Where a row states a size, it is once, few, many or the class of an expanded clone; other rows omit it.

len,j_gene,abundance,d_gene,v_gene,CDR3aa,CDR3nt
15,TRBJ2-7,NA,TRBD1,TRBV10-3,CAISEPGTGAYEQYF,TGTGCCATCAGTGAGCCTGGGACAGGGGCCTACGAGCAGTACTTC
15,TRBJ2-1,NA,NA,TRBV4-3,CASSQEGDSLHEQFF,TGCGCCAGCAGCCAAGAGGGTGATAGCCTACATGAGCAGTTCTTC
13,TRBJ1-1,once,NA,TRBV5-1,CASTLTGNTEAFF,TGCGCCAGCACCCTCACAGGGAACACTGAAGCTTTCTTT
15,TRBJ2-2,NA,NA,TRBV5-6,CASSVRAAGAGELFF,TGTGCCAGCAGTGTTAGGGCGGCGGGTGCCGGGGAGCTGTTTTTT
16,TRBJ2-7,NA,TRBD2,TRBV4-3,CASSPSGLAGSYEQYF,TGCGCCAGCAGCCCTTCCGGGCTAGCGGGGTCCTACGAGCAGTACTTC
16,TRBJ2-7,NA,NA,TRBV6-5,CASSYGGRVVGNEQYF,TGTGCCAGCAGTTACGGGGGCAGGGTAGTGGGAAACGAGCAGTACTTC
16,TRBJ2-1,once,TRBD2,TRBV5-4,CASSLDSGSPYNEQFF,TGTGCCAGCAGCTTGGATAGCGGGAGTCCCTACAATGAGCAGTTCTTC
16,TRBJ2-7,NA,TRBD1,TRBV27,CASSLSVGTDVYEQYF,TGTGCCAGCAGTTTATCTGTCGGGACAGATGTGTACGAGCAGTACTTC
16,TRBJ2-1,NA,TRBD2,TRBV7-2,CASSQDSGNPDNEQFF,TGTGCCAGCAGCCAAGATAGCGGGAACCCGGACAATGAGCAGTTCTTC
12,TRBJ2-3,NA,NA,TRBV6-1,CASSRHPDTQYF,TGTGCCAGCAGTCGACATCCAGATACGCAGTATTTT
15,TRBJ2-3,few,NA,TRBV19,CASSNLGGRGDTQYF,TGTGCCAGTAGCAACCTGGGTGGGCGGGGAGATACGCAGTATTTT
13,TRBJ2-6,NA,NA,TRBV30,CAWGHSGANVLTF,TGTGCCTGGGGCCACTCTGGGGCCAACGTCCTGACTTTC
16,TRBJ1-5,NA,NA,TRBV18,CASSPHVVGSAQPQHF,TGTGCCAGCTCACCACATGTCGTCGGGTCCGCACAGCCCCAGCATTTT
14,TRBJ1-1,once,NA,TRBV7-2,CASSLGGENTEAFF,TGTGCCAGCAGCCTTGGGGGGGAGAACACTGAAGCTTTCTTT
17,TRBJ2-7,once,TRBD2,TRBV5-4,CASSPGTSGSTSHEQYF,TGTGCCAGCAGCCCCGGGACTAGCGGGAGTACGTCCCACGAGCAGTACTTC
15,TRBJ2-7,NA,TRBD2,TRBV27,CASSYRAGETYEQYF,TGTGCCAGCAGTTATAGGGCGGGGGAAACCTACGAGCAGTACTTC
15,TRBJ2-7,few,NA,TRBV10-3,CAISGPTGRLNEQYF,TGTGCCATCAGTGGCCCCACGGGTCGCCTGAACGAGCAGTACTTC
16,TRBJ2-1,NA,NA,TRBV7-9,CASSLRAGMPYNEQFF,TGTGCCAGCAGCTTACGAGCGGGCATGCCCTACAATGAGCAGTTCTTC
15,TRBJ2-7,NA,NA,TRBV7-9,CASSLVPGAYHEQYF,TGTGCCAGCAGCTTAGTACCAGGGGCTTACCACGAGCAGTACTTC
17,TRBJ1-4,NA,TRBD1,TRBV18,CASSLPGQKVSGEKLFF,TGTGCCAGCTCATTGCCGGGACAGAAAGTCTCTGGGGAAAAACTGTTTTTT
14,TRBJ1-5,NA,TRBD1,TRBV29-1,CSVKQGAGNQPQHF,TGCAGCGTTAAACAGGGGGCGGGCAATCAGCCCCAGCATTTT
16,TRBJ2-7,NA,TRBD1,TRBV19,CASQNPGTGLSYEQYF,TGTGCCAGTCAAAATCCCGGGACAGGGTTATCTTACGAGCAGTACTTC
15,TRBJ1-3,NA,NA,TRBV6-1,CASSPRGLSGNTIYF,TGTGCCAGCAGTCCGAGGGGACTCTCTGGAAACACCATATATTTT
20,TRBJ1-5,NA,TRBD1,TRBV7-8,CASSLFLGRQGERGNQPQHF,TGTGCCAGCAGCTTATTCCTGGGACGACAGGGGGAGAGGGGCAATCAGCCCCAGCATTTT
15,TRBJ2-5,NA,TRBD2,TRBV6-5,CASSITSGTQETQYF,TGTGCCAGCAGCATTACTAGCGGGACGCAAGAGACCCAGTACTTC
15,TRBJ1-2,NA,NA,TRBV7-2,CASSLGGREEEGYTF,TGTGCCAGCAGCTTAGGAGGCAGGGAGGAGGAAGGCTACACCTTC
14,TRBJ2-1,few,NA,TRBV4-3,CASSQAPNINEQFF,TGCGCCAGCAGCCAAGCCCCTAATATCAATGAGCAGTTCTTC
18,TRBJ2-7,once,TRBD2,TRBV7-8,CASSFWTSGRVSAYEQYF,TGTGCCAGCAGCTTTTGGACTAGCGGGAGGGTTAGTGCCTACGAGCAGTACTTC
18,TRBJ2-7,NA,NA,TRBV5-4,CASSPDPDPRDPSYEQYF,TGTGCCAGCAGCCCGGATCCTGACCCGCGGGATCCATCCTACGAGCAGTACTTC
15,TRBJ2-2,NA,NA,TRBV18,CASSPHRNKNGELFF,TGTGCCAGCTCACCACATCGCAACAAGAACGGGGAGCTGTTTTTT
18,TRBJ2-7,NA,TRBD2,TRBV9,CASSVATGLAGGIDEQYF,TGTGCCAGCAGCGTAGCTACGGGGCTAGCGGGAGGTATTGACGAGCAGTACTTC
16,TRBJ2-3,NA,TRBD2,TRBV30,CAWTGLEARSTDTQYF,TGTGCCTGGACCGGACTAGAGGCTCGGAGCACAGATACGCAGTATTTT
16,TRBJ2-5,NA,TRBD2,TRBV7-7,CASSQWGLAGEETQYF,TGTGCCAGCAGCCAGTGGGGACTAGCGGGAGAAGAGACCCAGTACTTC
13,TRBJ2-5,NA,NA,TRBV6-1,CASSGSNQETQYF,TGTGCCAGCAGTGGGAGCAATCAAGAGACCCAGTACTTC
16,TRBJ2-2,NA,TRBD1,TRBV7-2,CASSLEGQSNTGELFF,TGTGCCAGCAGCTTAGAGGGACAGTCGAACACCGGGGAGCTGTTTTTT
16,TRBJ2-1,NA,NA,TRBV27,CASSFPTSGSYNEQFF,TGTGCCAGCAGCTTCCCGACCAGCGGCTCCTACAATGAGCAGTTCTTC
14,TRBJ2-3,few,NA,TRBV25-1,CASSEYGSTDTQYF,TGTGCCAGCAGTGAATACGGGAGCACAGATACGCAGTATTTT
14,TRBJ2-7,NA,TRBD2,TRBV27,CASWSAGGAYEQYF,TGTGCCAGCTGGTCAGCGGGAGGCGCTTACGAGCAGTACTTC
15,TRBJ2-1,NA,TRBD2,TRBV25-1,CASRRLAGLYNEQFF,TGTGCCAGCAGGAGACTAGCGGGGCTTTACAATGAGCAGTTCTTC
17,TRBJ2-7,NA,NA,TRBV27,CASSPQPPGHWFWEQYF,TGTGCCAGCAGTCCACAACCACCGGGACACTGGTTCTGGGAGCAGTACTTC
15,TRBJ1-1,NA,TRBD1,TRBV5-7,CASSRSGTGWTEAFF,TGTGCCAGCAGCAGGTCAGGGACAGGGTGGACTGAAGCTTTCTTT
16,TRBJ2-1,NA,NA,TRBV12-2,CASRDGTSGRYNEQFF,TGTGCAAGTCGCGACGGGACTAGCGGGAGGTACAATGAGCAGTTCTTC
22,TRBJ2-6,NA,TRBD1,TRBV4-3,CASSQEDGYGTEIYSGANVLTF,TGCGCCAGCAGCCAAGAGGACGGGTACGGGACAGAAATTTACTCTGGGGCCAACGTCCTGACTTTC
18,TRBJ2-2,few,TRBD2,TRBV27,CASTPIPRAGERNGELFF,TGTGCCAGCACCCCTATCCCCCGAGCGGGAGAAAGGAACGGGGAGCTGTTTTTT
14,TRBJ2-7,NA,NA,TRBV10-1,CASSEYPGEYEQYF,TGCGCCAGCAGTGAGTACCCAGGGGAGTACGAGCAGTACTTC
18,TRBJ2-1,NA,NA,TRBV28,CASSPHPGLHPLGNEQFF,TGTGCCAGCAGTCCTCATCCGGGACTCCACCCGCTAGGCAATGAGCAGTTCTTC